The clone carrying this TCR beta chain was recorded many times. Its matching antigen is unknown. Unique molecular identifiers featured in how the TCRbeta library was prepared. A single record per CDR3 protein comes from TCRdb applying MiXCR to the PCR reads. This table holds about 160,000 distinct CDR3 sequences, 11% found once. With 8 bases clipped from V and 2 bases from J, the junction kept 10 bases outside the gene matches. Germline CDR1 LGHDT, CDR2 YNNKEL (reference sequence). The CDR3 contains 15 residues. The entry originates in a study of T-cell reconstitution after alpha-beta-depleted transplantation in children. Study outcomes and limitations: A year post-transplant, T-cell counts and diversity derived mostly from newly produced T cells. The origin of high day-60 TCRbeta diversity in some patients lay in surviving recipient T cells and thymic progenitors. Several hundred rapidly expanded clones from non-depleted graft cells reportedly supplied alpha-beta T cells about two months post-transplant.

The specimen was PBMCs, collected before TCRalphabeta/CD19-depleted stem cell transplant. The receptor's source is a boy between 2 and 10 years old with acute myeloid leukemia, due to receive a stem cell transplant. The chain is built from TRBV3-1 and TRBJ1-2; TRBD1 matches at 8 bases. CDR3 region: CASGSPGQVNYGYTF. For the CDR3, the DNA is TGTGCCAGCGGATCTCCGGGACAGGTGAACTATGGCTACACCTTC.